This TCR beta chain was sequenced for a study of blood T cell repertoires in COVID-19. About the study: PBMCs, B-cell-depleted T cells, or T cells were the source of the cDNA or gDNA that made up the material.

Study processing details: Counts of nucleated cells, estimated from reference gene primer amplification, were obtained. Using immunoSEQ multiplex PCR, the repertoire was profiled, and TCRdb retains in-frame clones only, with some absent. Clone size and the V and J calls come from that table; the DNA yielded D and trimming. The repertoire holds approximately 290,000 clones, with approximately 93% as singletons. Seattle patient enrollment occurred during active infection, with longitudinal follow-up thereafter. The V and J ends lost 4 bases and 6 bases, in that order; junction bases with no gene match: 6. Germline assignment: CDR1 SNHLY and CDR2 FYNNEI. The CDR3 spans 14 residues.

This chain joins TRBV2 and TRBJ2-1, with 7 bases fitting TRBD2. Sequencing used peripheral blood. This TCR was recovered from a woman in her twenties or thirties with COVID-19, enrolled during active disease. The CDR3 protein is CASSVQASGNEQFF. DNA for the CDR3: TGTGCCAGCAGTGTTCAGGCTAGCGGCAATGAGCAGTTCTTC.